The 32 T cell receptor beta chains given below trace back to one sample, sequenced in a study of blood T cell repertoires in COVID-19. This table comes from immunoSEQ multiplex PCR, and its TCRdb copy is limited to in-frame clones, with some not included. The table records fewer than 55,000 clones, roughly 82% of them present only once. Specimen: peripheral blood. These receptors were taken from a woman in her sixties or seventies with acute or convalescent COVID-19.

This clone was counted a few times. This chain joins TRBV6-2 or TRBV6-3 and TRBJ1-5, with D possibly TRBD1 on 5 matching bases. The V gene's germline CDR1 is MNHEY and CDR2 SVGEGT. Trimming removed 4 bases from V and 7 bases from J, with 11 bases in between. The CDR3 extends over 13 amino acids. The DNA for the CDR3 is TGTGCCAGCAGTTTCCGCAGGGTGCAGCCCCAGCATTTT. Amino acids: CASSFRRVQPQHF.

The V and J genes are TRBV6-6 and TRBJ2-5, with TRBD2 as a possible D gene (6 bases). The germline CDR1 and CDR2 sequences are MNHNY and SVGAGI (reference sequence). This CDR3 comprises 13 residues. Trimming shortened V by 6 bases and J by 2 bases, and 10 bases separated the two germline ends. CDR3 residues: CASRPSAQETQYF. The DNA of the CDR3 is TGTGCCAGCAGGCCTAGCGCACAAGAGACCCAGTACTTC.

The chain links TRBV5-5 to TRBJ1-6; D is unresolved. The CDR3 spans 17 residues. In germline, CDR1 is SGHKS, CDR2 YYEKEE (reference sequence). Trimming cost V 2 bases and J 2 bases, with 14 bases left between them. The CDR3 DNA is TGTGCCAGCAGCTTTCGAACCCTACAGACCTATAATTCACCCCTCCACTTT. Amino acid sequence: CASSFRTLQTYNSPLHF.

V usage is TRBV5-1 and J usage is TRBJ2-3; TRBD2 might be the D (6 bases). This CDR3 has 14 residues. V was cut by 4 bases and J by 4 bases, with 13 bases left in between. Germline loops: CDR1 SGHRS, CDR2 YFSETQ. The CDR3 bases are TGCGCCAGCAGCCTAGGCGGGGTCCCAGATACGCAGTATTTT. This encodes CASSLGGVPDTQYF. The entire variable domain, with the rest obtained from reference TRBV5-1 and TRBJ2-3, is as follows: KAGVTQTPRYLIKTRGQQVTLSCSPISGHRSVSWYQQTPGQGLQFLFEYFSETQRNKGNFPGRFSGRQFSNSRSEMNVSTLELGDSALYLCASSLGGVPDTQYFGPGTRLTVL.

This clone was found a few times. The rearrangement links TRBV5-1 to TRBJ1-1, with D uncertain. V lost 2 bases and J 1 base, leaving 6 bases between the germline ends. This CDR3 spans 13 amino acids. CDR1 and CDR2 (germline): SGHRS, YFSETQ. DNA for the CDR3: TGCGCCAGCAGCTTCCCTCCGAACACTGAAGCTTTCTTT. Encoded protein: CASSFPPNTEAFF. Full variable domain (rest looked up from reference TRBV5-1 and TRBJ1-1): KAGVTQTPRYLIKTRGQQVTLSCSPISGHRSVSWYQQTPGQGLQFLFEYFSETQRNKGNFPGRFSGRQFSNSRSEMNVSTLELGDSALYLCASSFPPNTEAFFGQGTRLTVV.

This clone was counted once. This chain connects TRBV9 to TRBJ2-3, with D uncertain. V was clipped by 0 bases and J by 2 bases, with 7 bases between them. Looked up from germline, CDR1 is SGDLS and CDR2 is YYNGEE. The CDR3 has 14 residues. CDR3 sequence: CASSVATDTDTQYF. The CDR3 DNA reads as TGTGCCAGCAGCGTAGCAACTGACACAGATACGCAGTATTTT.

The CDR3 DNA reads as TGTGCCACCAGTGATCCCACTAGCGGGAGGAGCTACAATGAGCAGTTCTTC. Protein product: CATSDPTSGRSYNEQFF. The V and J genes are TRBV24-1 and TRBJ2-1; 12 nucleotides align to TRBD2. This CDR3 has 17 amino acids. V lost 3 bases to trimming and J lost 3 bases; unmatched junction nucleotides: 5. CDR1 KGHDR and CDR2 SFDVKD come from the germline V gene.

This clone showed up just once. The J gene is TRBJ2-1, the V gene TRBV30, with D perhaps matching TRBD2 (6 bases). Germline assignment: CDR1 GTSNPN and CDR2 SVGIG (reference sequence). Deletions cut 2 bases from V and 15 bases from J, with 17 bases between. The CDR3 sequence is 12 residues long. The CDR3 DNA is TGTGCCTGGAGTAGCACGGGTTTGGGGGGGTTCTTC. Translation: CAWSSTGLGGFF.

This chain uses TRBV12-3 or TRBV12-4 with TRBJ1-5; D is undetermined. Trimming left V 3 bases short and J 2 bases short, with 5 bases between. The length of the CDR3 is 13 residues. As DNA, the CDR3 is TGTGCCAGCAGTTTGAGAGGCAATCAGCCCCAGCATTTT. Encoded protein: CASSLRGNQPQHF.

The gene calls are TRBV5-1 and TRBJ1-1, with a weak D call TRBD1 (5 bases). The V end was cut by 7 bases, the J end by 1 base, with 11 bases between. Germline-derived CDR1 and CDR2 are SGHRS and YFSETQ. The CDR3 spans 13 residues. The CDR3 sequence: CASYQDRNTEAFF. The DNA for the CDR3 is TGCGCCAGCTACCAAGACAGGAACACTGAAGCTTTCTTT. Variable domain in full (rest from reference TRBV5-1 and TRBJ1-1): KAGVTQTPRYLIKTRGQQVTLSCSPISGHRSVSWYQQTPGQGLQFLFEYFSETQRNKGNFPGRFSGRQFSNSRSEMNVSTLELGDSALYLCASYQDRNTEAFFGQGTRLTVV.

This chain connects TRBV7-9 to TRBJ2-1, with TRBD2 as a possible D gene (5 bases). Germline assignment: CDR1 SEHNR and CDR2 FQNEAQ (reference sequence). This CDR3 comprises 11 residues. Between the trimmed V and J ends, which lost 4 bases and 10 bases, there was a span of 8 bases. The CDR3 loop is CASSSEVEQFF. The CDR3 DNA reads TGTGCCAGCAGCTCGGAGGTCGAGCAGTTCTTC.

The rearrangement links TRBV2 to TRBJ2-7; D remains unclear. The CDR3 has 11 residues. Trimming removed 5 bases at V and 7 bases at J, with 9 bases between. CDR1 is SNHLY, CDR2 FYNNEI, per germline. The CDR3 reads CASSSQEEQYF. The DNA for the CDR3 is TGTGCCAGCAGTTCCCAAGAGGAGCAGTACTTC.

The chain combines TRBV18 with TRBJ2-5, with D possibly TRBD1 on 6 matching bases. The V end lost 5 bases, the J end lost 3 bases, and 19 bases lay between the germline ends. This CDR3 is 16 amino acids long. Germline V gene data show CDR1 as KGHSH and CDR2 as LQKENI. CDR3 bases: TGTGCCAGCTCAATAACCATATCAGGGGTCGAAGAGACCCAGTACTTC. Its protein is CASSITISGVEETQYF.

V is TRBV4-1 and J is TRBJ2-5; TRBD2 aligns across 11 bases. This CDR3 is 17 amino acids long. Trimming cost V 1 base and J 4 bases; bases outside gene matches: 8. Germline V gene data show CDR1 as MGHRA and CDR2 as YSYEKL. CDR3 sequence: CASSQGLAGGPTETQYF. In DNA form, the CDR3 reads TGCGCCAGCAGCCAAGGGCTAGCGGGGGGCCCCACAGAGACCCAGTACTTC.

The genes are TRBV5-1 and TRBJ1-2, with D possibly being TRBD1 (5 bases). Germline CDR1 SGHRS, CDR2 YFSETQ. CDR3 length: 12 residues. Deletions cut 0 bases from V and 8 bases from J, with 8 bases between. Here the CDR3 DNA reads TGCGCCAGCAGCTTGGGGGGCTGGGGCTACACCTTC. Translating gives CASSLGGWGYTF.

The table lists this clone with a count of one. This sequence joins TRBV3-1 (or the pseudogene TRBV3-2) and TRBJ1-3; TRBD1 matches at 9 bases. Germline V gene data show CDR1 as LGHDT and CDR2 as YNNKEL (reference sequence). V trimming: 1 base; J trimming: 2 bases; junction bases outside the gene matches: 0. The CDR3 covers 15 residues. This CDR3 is CASSQGTGAGNTIYF. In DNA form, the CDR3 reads TGTGCCAGCAGCCAAGGGACAGGGGCTGGAAACACCATATATTTT.

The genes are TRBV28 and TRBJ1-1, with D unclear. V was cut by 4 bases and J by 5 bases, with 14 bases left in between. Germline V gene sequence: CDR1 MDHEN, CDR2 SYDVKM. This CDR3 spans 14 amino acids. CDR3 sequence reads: CASSYGGRLTEAFF. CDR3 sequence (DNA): TGTGCCAGCAGTTATGGAGGAAGGCTGACTGAAGCTTTCTTT.

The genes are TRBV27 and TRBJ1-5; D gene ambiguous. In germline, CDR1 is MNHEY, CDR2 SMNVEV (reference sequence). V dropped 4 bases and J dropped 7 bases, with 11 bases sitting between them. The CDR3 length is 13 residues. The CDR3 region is CASSSMGVQPQHF. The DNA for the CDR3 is TGTGCCAGCAGTTCTATGGGAGTGCAGCCCCAGCATTTT.

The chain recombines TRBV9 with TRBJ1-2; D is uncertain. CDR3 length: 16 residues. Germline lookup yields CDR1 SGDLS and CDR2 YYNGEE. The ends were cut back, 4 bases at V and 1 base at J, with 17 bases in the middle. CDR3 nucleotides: TGTGCCAGCAGCCATTCGCGGAATTTAATTAACTATGGCTACACCTTC. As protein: CASSHSRNLINYGYTF.

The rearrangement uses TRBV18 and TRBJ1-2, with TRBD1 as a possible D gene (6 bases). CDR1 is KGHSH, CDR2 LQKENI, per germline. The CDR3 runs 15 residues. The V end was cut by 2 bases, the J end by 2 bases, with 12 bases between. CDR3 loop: CASSPATGLNYGYTF. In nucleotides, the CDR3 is TGTGCCAGCTCACCAGCGACAGGCCTAAACTATGGCTACACCTTC.

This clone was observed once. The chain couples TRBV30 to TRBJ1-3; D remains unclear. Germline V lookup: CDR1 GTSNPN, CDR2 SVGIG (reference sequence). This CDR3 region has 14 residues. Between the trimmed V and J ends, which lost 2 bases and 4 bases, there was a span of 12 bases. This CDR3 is CAWSSGATGNTIYF. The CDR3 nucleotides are TGTGCCTGGAGTTCGGGAGCCACGGGAAACACCATATATTTT.

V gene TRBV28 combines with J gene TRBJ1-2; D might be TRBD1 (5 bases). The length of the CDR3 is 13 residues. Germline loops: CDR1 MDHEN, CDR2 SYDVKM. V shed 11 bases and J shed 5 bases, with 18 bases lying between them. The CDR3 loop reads CAGHGRGTYGYTF. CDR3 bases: TGTGCCGGCCATGGGCGTGGGACTTATGGCTACACCTTC.

The CDR3 here is CASSLEDRREYTDTQYF. The CDR3 DNA reads TGTGCCAGCAGCTTAGAGGATAGGCGGGAATACACAGATACGCAGTATTTT. The chain couples TRBV11-2 to TRBJ2-3; maybe TRBD2 (6 bases). Trimming removed 0 bases at V and 2 bases at J, with 15 bases between. Germline V gene lookup returns CDR1 SGHAT and CDR2 FQNNGV. The CDR3 loop spans 17 amino acids.

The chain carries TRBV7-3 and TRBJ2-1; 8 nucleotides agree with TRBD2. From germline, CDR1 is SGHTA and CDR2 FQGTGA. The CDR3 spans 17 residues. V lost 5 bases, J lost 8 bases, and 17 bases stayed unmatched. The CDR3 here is CASSISGTGGIFDEQFF. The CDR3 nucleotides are TGTGCCAGCAGCATTAGCGGGACTGGGGGGATTTTCGATGAGCAGTTCTTC. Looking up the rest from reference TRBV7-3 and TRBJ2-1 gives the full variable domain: GAGVSQTPSNKVTEKGKYVELRCDPISGHTALYWYRQSLGQGPEFLIYFQGTGAADDSGLPNDRFFAVRPEGSVSTLKIQRTERGDSAVYLCASSISGTGGIFDEQFFGPGTRLTVL.

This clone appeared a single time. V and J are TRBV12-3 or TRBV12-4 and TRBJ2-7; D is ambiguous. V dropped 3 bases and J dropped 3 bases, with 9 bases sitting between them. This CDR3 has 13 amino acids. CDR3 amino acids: CASSFAGLYEQYF. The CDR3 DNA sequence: TGTGCCAGCAGTTTTGCAGGTCTCTACGAGCAGTACTTC.

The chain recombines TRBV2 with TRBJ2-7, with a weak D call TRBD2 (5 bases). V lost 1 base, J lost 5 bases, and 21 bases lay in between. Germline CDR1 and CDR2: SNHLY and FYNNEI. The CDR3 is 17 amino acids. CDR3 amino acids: CASSEEASSPFPDEQYF. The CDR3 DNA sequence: TGTGCCAGCAGTGAAGAGGCTAGCTCCCCGTTTCCAGACGAGCAGTACTTC.

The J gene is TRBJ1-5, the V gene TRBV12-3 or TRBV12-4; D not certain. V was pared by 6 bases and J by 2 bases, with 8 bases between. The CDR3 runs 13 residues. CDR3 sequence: CASSPFGNQPQHF. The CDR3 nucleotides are TGTGCCAGCAGCCCGTTTGGCAATCAGCCCCAGCATTTT.

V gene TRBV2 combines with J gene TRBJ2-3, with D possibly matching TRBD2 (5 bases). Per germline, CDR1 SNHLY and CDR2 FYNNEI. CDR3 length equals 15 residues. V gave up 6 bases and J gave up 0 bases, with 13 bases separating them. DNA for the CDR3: TGTGCCAGCAGCGAAAGCGGTTCTAGCACAGATACGCAGTATTTT. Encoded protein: CASSESGSSTDTQYF.

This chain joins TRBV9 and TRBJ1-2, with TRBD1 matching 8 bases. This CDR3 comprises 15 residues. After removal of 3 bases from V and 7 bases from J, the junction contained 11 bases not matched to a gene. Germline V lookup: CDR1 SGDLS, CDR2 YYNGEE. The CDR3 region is CASSAQGALIGGYTF. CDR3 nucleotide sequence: TGTGCCAGCAGCGCCCAGGGGGCTCTAATTGGTGGCTACACCTTC.

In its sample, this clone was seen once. The CDR3 DNA reads TGTGCCAGCGGCGAGCACGGCCCCGGGGAGCAGTTCTTC. Amino acids: CASGEHGPGEQFF. This chain joins TRBV6-5 and TRBJ2-1; D is unclear. CDR3 length: 13 amino acids. From germline, CDR1 is MNHEY and CDR2 SVGAGI. V lost 8 bases and J lost 10, with 18 bases in between.

The CDR3 DNA follows: TGTGCCAGCAGCCTCGGACAGGATCGAGATGAGCAGTTCTTC. This gives the protein CASSLGQDRDEQFF. This chain connects TRBV5-4 to TRBJ2-1; 7 nucleotides match TRBD1. Germline trimming cut 4 bases from V and 8 bases from J; bases unmatched to any gene: 9. Germline V gives CDR1 SGHNT, CDR2 YYREEE (reference sequence). This CDR3 region has 14 residues.

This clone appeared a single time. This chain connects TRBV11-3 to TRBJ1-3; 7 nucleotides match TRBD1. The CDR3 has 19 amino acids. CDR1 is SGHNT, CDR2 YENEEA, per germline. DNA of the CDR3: TGTAGGTCCGGTACGCGGGACAGTCCCAAAGGGGCCTCTGGAAACACCATATATTTT. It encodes CRSGTRDSPKGASGNTIYF.